The 10 T cell receptor beta chains below were found in one sample sequenced in a study of identical twins (dated by TCRdb to about 2016). The library was built by means of 5' RACE. Sequencing relied on an Illumina HiSeq 2000. Using fastp at Q25 and MiXCR, TCRdb reprocessed the public reads and kept productive beta chains. For every CDR3 protein sequence, its rows merge into one entry that carries the most common genes and DNA. For this sample the table gives roughly 1,500,000 distinct CDR3 sequences, of which about 30% were detected only once. The top ten hold about 0.3% of the sample. Sequenced: cord blood. All receptors come from a newborn girl in good health.

The genes are TRBV20-1 and TRBJ2-3, with D possibly being TRBD1 (5 bases). Germline V gives CDR1 DFQATT, CDR2 SNEGSKA (reference sequence). Trimming left V 8 bases short and J 0 bases short, with 18 bases between. The CDR3 totals 15 residues. Here the CDR3 DNA reads TGCAGTCCAAAAGACTGGGGCGAGAGCACAGATACGCAGTATTTT. This translates into CSPKDWGESTDTQYF.

The genes are TRBV3-1 and TRBJ1-3, with 7 bases identical to TRBD1. V lost 1 base to trimming and J lost 2 bases; unmatched junction nucleotides: 2. Germline CDR1 is LGHDT and CDR2 is YNNKEL (reference sequence). There are 15 residues in the CDR3. The CDR3, as DNA: TGTGCCAGCAGCCAAGGGACAGGACCTGGAAACACCATATATTTT. Protein sequence: CASSQGTGPGNTIYF.

In this sample, this clonotype turned up a few times. This rearrangement joins TRBV3-1 to TRBJ2-3, with a tentative D call TRBD1 (6 bases). V lost 1 base and J 4 bases, leaving 12 bases between the germline ends. This CDR3 has 15 amino acids. Germline V gene sequence: CDR1 LGHDT, CDR2 YNNKEL (reference sequence). The CDR3 DNA reads as TGTGCCAGCAGCCAAGCGGGGAAGGGGGCAGATACGCAGTATTTT. It translates to CASSQAGKGADTQYF.

Here the CDR3 DNA reads TGCGCCAGCAGCCAAGTACTCGGTGATAATTCACCCCTCCACTTT. Its translation is CASSQVLGDNSPLHF. The J gene is TRBJ1-6, the V gene TRBV4-1; D uncertain. Trimming took off 1 base at V and 5 bases at J, with 9 bases between the two ends. The germline CDR1 and CDR2 sequences are MGHRA and YSYEKL. This CDR3 is built from 15 residues.

The V and J genes are TRBV20-1 and TRBJ2-5; 8 bases fit TRBD2. V lost 3 bases and J lost 11; bases outside the gene matches: 17. The CDR3 consists of 15 residues. CDR1 and CDR2 from the germline V gene are DFQATT and SNEGSKA (reference sequence). CDR3 DNA: TGCAGTGCTAGCCCCGTGGAGCGGGGGCCGAGTGAGCAGTACTTC. Its protein is CSASPVERGPSEQYF.

This clonotype was seen only a few times. The chain has TRBV20-1 and TRBJ2-7; 7 nucleotides match TRBD1. The V segment lost 2 bases and the J segment 7 bases; nucleotides outside the gene matches: 17. The CDR3 runs 16 residues. Germline-derived CDR1 and CDR2 are DFQATT and SNEGSKA (reference sequence). Here the CDR3 reads CSARFTETGNYNEQYF. CDR3 nucleotide sequence: TGCAGTGCTAGATTCACCGAGACAGGGAACTACAATGAGCAGTACTTC.

This clonotype was found many times. This sequence joins TRBV20-1 and TRBJ2-1, with TRBD2 identical over 8 bases. V was pared by 6 bases and J by 0 bases, with 7 bases of the junction left unmatched. This CDR3 comprises 15 residues. Germline V gene sequence: CDR1 DFQATT, CDR2 SNEGSKA (reference sequence). This chain's CDR3 is CSAELGTSSYNEQFF. CDR3 in DNA: TGCAGTGCCGAGCTGGGGACTAGCTCCTACAATGAGCAGTTCTTC.

The CDR3 spells CATSDSGTSGSSTDTQYF. The CDR3 nucleotides are TGTGCCACCAGTGATTCCGGGACTAGCGGGTCTAGCACAGATACGCAGTATTTT. The V call is TRBV24-1, the J call TRBJ2-3; 12 bases map to TRBD2. After removal of 2 bases from V and 0 bases from J, the junction contained 5 bases not matched to a gene. CDR3 size: 18 residues. Germline values: CDR1 KGHDR, CDR2 SFDVKD.

Turning to this clonotype: Germline is not matched at one junction end, which may reflect a read error. The chain has TRBV12-3 or TRBV12-4 and TRBJ2-3, with D unclear. This CDR3 has 13 residues. CDR3 residues: CASSYGLKDMQYF. In DNA form, the CDR3 reads TGTGCCAGCAGTTACGGGTTGAAAGATATGCAGTATTTT.

J is TRBJ2-1 and V is TRBV27; TRBD2 agrees at 9 bases. This CDR3 is 17 amino acids long. The germline V gene encodes CDR1 MNHEY and CDR2 SMNVEV (reference sequence). The ends lost 6 bases at V and 0 bases at J; junction bases unmatched: 9. The CDR3 is CASRRIAGEGSYNEQFF. DNA of the CDR3: TGTGCCAGCAGGAGGATAGCGGGGGAAGGCTCCTACAATGAGCAGTTCTTC.